This TCR beta chain emerged from a study of human T cells and chemical hapten exposure (dated by TCRdb to the early 2020s). Looking at the study overall: For sensitization, 2% DPC in acetone was applied to a roughly 2 cm by roughly 2 cm area of upper inner arm skin. Throughout the roughly 25-week study period, patients were also given weekly therapeutic DPC doses on the scalp. Patch tests used Finn chambers with 0.01% DPC on the upper back, scored after 6 days by International Contact Dermatitis Research Group standards. The patient cohort, mostly female, included alopecia areata with under or over 50% scalp involvement, alopecia totalis and alopecia universalis. Libraries were combined into a pool for sequencing, and differences in TCR yield between samples came mainly from small differences in library volumes within the pool. The study tracked peripheral blood TCR repertoire changes in vivo during primary and secondary sensitization to the hapten diphenylcyclopropenone (DPC) in alopecia patients. Blood samples were taken from patients before sensitization (week 0) and at 2, 6 and about 24 weeks after DPC sensitization. Blood for TCR sequencing was provided by twenty-nine alopecia patients at one to four time points (pre-sensitization, 2, 6 and 24 weeks). Results the study describes overall, beyond this receptor: A positive correlation was found between the number of PT1 expanded TCRs and patch test score, with significance reached at thresholds 8, 16 and 32 but not 4. Compared with pre-sensitization or healthy control sets, expanded TCRs formed significantly more large CDR3 similarity clusters, which is consistent with antigen-driven responses. After repeated subsampling, the strength of the expansion versus patch-test correlation and the threshold at which it became significant changed. Alopecia, a presumed autoimmune disease, was present in all patients, so the immune response of the patients might differ from that of healthy individuals. The number of TCRs above 1 in 1000 frequency did not change with DPC sensitization; there was no evidence of global repertoire structure alterations.

The time point label here, explained by the study, means: pre-sensitization, week 0. Interpreted using the paper, the treatment or condition label stands for: therapeutic diphenylcyclopropenone sensitization with weekly scalp DPC. At each patch-test visit, blood was drawn before the patch test was applied. Patients were considered eligible if aged 18 to 70, diagnosed with alopecia and deemed suitable for DPC therapy, and patients were excluded if pregnant. Total RNA was extracted from unfractionated whole blood that had been collected in Tempus Blood RNA tubes. Library creation used RACE. Instrument used: NextSeq 500. During library preparation, unique molecular identifiers were attached to individual cDNA molecules so that TCRs could be counted in a quantitative, reproducible way. Each blood RNA sample was used to sequence both TCR alpha and TCR beta chains. Turning to the authors' computational methods: Samples had a median of roughly 100,000 TCRs, with a range from 23,224 to 690,600. The Decombinator software suite was used to annotate V, J and CDR3 in the TCR reads. For the PS versus PT1 abundance plots, all samples were subsampled to the same number of TCRs (28,000). TCRs were defined as expanded if absent before sensitization and observed at least eight times at the 2-week time point. TCRdb itself trimmed the public reads at Q25 with fastp, ran MiXCR and retained productive beta chains. One record per CDR3 amino acid sequence lists the most common genes and DNA. What appears here as the V and J calls and clone size reflects TCRdb's work, not the paper's. In this sample the table shows 45,000 to 65,000 distinct CDR3 sequences, 8% to 10% of which occur a single time. 9.6% of the sample rests with the top ten.

The CDR3 spans 14 residues, from the cysteine through the phenylalanine. Of the read, only the CDR3 DNA is kept; its 42 bases are in frame from base 1. Deletion took 3 bases off V and 2 bases off J, with a span of 10 bases between the germline ends. This clonotype was seen ten or more times. Its antigen has not been determined. No clone much larger than this one lies a single base away; base qualities are absent. This specimen was whole blood, taken in connection with sensitization to the hapten diphenylcyclopropenone (DPC). This sequence originates from a man aged 35-49 years with alopecia areata. Some clones in this sample may be carry-over from other donors' samples. The V and J genes are TRBV12-3 or TRBV12-4 and TRBJ1-1; TRBD1 is possibly the D segment (5 matching bases). The encoded CDR3 is CASSFPGRNTEAFF. In nucleotide form, the sequence is TGTGCCAGCAGTTTCCCAGGGAGAAACACTGAAGCTTTCTTT.